The rows below give T cell receptor beta chains drawn from one sample of a study of T cell repertoires in cytomegalovirus infection. MiXCR, applied by TCRdb to the reads, yields one record per CDR3 protein. The top ten clones hold under 20% of a sample with 130,000 or so distinct CDR3 sequences, about 6.5% of them seen once. Sequencing was performed on PBMCs. These receptors were collected from a human donor in good health (CMV status not recorded). Some clones in this sample may be carry-over from other donors' samples. The CDR3 runs from the conserved cysteine through the conserved F or W. D genes are given only for firm matches. For some rows the clone size is stated as once, few or many, or as a class when expanded; others skip it.

J gene: TRBJ2-5
V gene: TRBV7-2
D gene: TRBD2
clone size: many
CDR3 DNA: TGTGCCAGCAGCCCTTGGAGTAGCGGGAACCAAGAGACCCAGTACTTC
CDR3 protein: CASSPWSSGNQETQYF

J gene: TRBJ2-1
V gene: TRBV11-1
D gene: TRBD1
clone size: .
CDR3 DNA: TGTGCCAGCAGCCGAACCGCGGACAGGGGATACAATGAGCAGTTCTTC
CDR3 protein: CASSRTADRGYNEQFF

J gene: TRBJ1-5
V gene: TRBV20-1
D gene: .
clone size: few
CDR3 DNA: TGCAGTGCTAGTGACAGCACCACTTTTAGCAATCAGCCCCAGCATTTT
CDR3 protein: CSASDSTTFSNQPQHF

J gene: TRBJ1-6
V gene: TRBV19
D gene: .
clone size: many
CDR3 DNA: TGTGCCAGTAGTATTCAGGCGGAAAATTCACCCCTCCACTTT
CDR3 protein: CASSIQAENSPLHF

J gene: TRBJ1-5
V gene: TRBV28
D gene: .
clone size: many
CDR3 DNA: TGTGCCAGCAGTTTATCCGGCCCGACCCTAGGGGGACAGCCCCAGCATTTT
CDR3 protein: CASSLSGPTLGGQPQHF

J gene: TRBJ2-3
V gene: TRBV5-6
D gene: .
clone size: .
CDR3 DNA: TGTGCCAGCAGCCCGACTCAACAGAGCACAGATACGCAGTATTTT
CDR3 protein: CASSPTQQSTDTQYF

J gene: TRBJ2-2
V gene: TRBV20-1
D gene: .
clone size: many
CDR3 DNA: TGCAGTGCTGGACCCTGGACTGGTAGGGGGGAGCTGTTTTTT
CDR3 protein: CSAGPWTGRGELFF

J gene: TRBJ2-6
V gene: TRBV18
D gene: .
clone size: many
CDR3 DNA: TGTGCCAGCTCACCCCTCGATCGGGCTTCTGGGGCCAACGTCCTGACTTTC
CDR3 protein: CASSPLDRASGANVLTF

J gene: TRBJ2-3
V gene: TRBV27
D gene: TRBD2
clone size: many
CDR3 DNA: TGTGCCAGCAGTTTAACCGGGGGGATGACTAGCACAGATACGCAGTATTTT
CDR3 protein: CASSLTGGMTSTDTQYF

J gene: TRBJ1-6
V gene: TRBV3-1
D gene: .
clone size: many
CDR3 DNA: TGTGCCAGCAGCTACGGGACTCTAGAAACACCCCTCCACTTT
CDR3 protein: CASSYGTLETPLHF

J gene: TRBJ2-7
V gene: TRBV7-2
D gene: .
clone size: many
CDR3 DNA: TGTGCCAGCAGCCCTAGTGGGTCAGGGAGAGAGCAGTACTTC
CDR3 protein: CASSPSGSGREQYF

J gene: TRBJ1-1
V gene: TRBV7-8
D gene: .
clone size: many
CDR3 DNA: TGTGCCAGCAGCTCCCGACAGCCGAACACTGAAGCTTTCTTT
CDR3 protein: CASSSRQPNTEAFF

J gene: TRBJ2-1
V gene: TRBV7-8
D gene: .
clone size: many
CDR3 DNA: TGTGCCAGCAGTAGGAACAGGTACAATGAGCAGTTCTTC
CDR3 protein: CASSRNRYNEQFF

J gene: TRBJ2-1
V gene: TRBV5-1
D gene: .
clone size: .
CDR3 DNA: TGCGCCAGCGGCAGGGACGGTTCCTACAATGAGCAGTTCTTC
CDR3 protein: CASGRDGSYNEQFF

J gene: TRBJ1-5
V gene: TRBV12-3/TRBV12-4
D gene: TRBD1
clone size: many
CDR3 DNA: TGTGCCAGCAGCCCACGGGACAGACTCAATCAGCCCCAGCATTTT
CDR3 protein: CASSPRDRLNQPQHF

J gene: TRBJ2-3
V gene: TRBV19
D gene: TRBD2
clone size: many
CDR3 DNA: TGTGCCAGTAGTATAAGTAGCGGGGGGGCAGATACGCAGTATTTT
CDR3 protein: CASSISSGGADTQYF

J gene: TRBJ2-5
V gene: TRBV7-9
D gene: TRBD1
clone size: many
CDR3 DNA: TGTGCCAGCAGCCGAGACAGGGTGGGGCAGACCCAGTACTTC
CDR3 protein: CASSRDRVGQTQYF

J gene: TRBJ2-1
V gene: TRBV10-2
D gene: .
clone size: many
CDR3 DNA: TGCGCCAGCAGTGATGCGCCCAACGACCATGAGCAGTTCTTC
CDR3 protein: CASSDAPNDHEQFF

J gene: TRBJ2-5
V gene: TRBV20-1
D gene: TRBD2
clone size: many
CDR3 DNA: TGCAGTGCTAGGGGGACTAGCGGGGGGGAAGAGACCCAGTACTTC
CDR3 protein: CSARGTSGGEETQYF

J gene: TRBJ1-1
V gene: TRBV18
D gene: .
clone size: few
CDR3 DNA: TGTGCCAGCTCACAACAGGGAAACGATGATGAGACTGAAGCTTTCTTT
CDR3 protein: CASSQQGNDDETEAFF

J gene: TRBJ2-7
V gene: TRBV7-2
D gene: TRBD2
clone size: many
CDR3 DNA: TGTGCCAGCAGCCGATCTAGCGGCGGAAACTCCTACGAGCAGTACTTC
CDR3 protein: CASSRSSGGNSYEQYF

J gene: TRBJ1-1
V gene: TRBV7-8
D gene: .
clone size: .
CDR3 DNA: TGTGCCAGCAGCCACGGACCGAGGACATCTGAAGCTTTCTTT
CDR3 protein: CASSHGPRTSEAFF

J gene: TRBJ1-6
V gene: TRBV14
D gene: .
clone size: many
CDR3 DNA: TGTGCCAGCAGCCAAGATCTCGTCGGGGGGGGTTCACCCCTCCACTTT
CDR3 protein: CASSQDLVGGGSPLHF